This T cell receptor beta chain was sequenced during a study of blood T cell repertoires in COVID-19. Across the study: The study drew acute and convalescent COVID-19 samples from the United States, Italy and Spain. Sample material is recorded as cDNA or gDNA derived from T cells, B-cell-depleted T cells, or PBMCs.

Seattle patients were enrolled during active infection and followed longitudinally. Authors' methods: Estimates of nucleated cell counts were drawn from the amplification of reference gene primers. Here immunoSEQ multiplex PCR was the method, and the copy in TCRdb shows in-frame clones only, minus some. The V and J calls and clone size are taken from that table; D and trimming were inferred from the DNA. Altogether roughly 250,000 clones are present, roughly four fifths being singletons, with the ten largest covering approximately 15%. The V end was cut by 2 bases, the J end by 4 bases, with 11 bases between. Germline values: CDR1 LGHDT, CDR2 YNNKEL (reference sequence). This CDR3 contains 14 residues.

The receptor was isolated from a person aged 65 to 79 with COVID-19, enrolled during active disease. V and J are TRBV3-1 (or the pseudogene TRBV3-2) and TRBJ1-2; no firm D call. The sequenced sample was peripheral blood. In DNA, the CDR3 is TGTGCCAGCAGCCAACGTAGCGGGCCCTATGGCTACACCTTC. Protein: CASSQRSGPYGYTF.